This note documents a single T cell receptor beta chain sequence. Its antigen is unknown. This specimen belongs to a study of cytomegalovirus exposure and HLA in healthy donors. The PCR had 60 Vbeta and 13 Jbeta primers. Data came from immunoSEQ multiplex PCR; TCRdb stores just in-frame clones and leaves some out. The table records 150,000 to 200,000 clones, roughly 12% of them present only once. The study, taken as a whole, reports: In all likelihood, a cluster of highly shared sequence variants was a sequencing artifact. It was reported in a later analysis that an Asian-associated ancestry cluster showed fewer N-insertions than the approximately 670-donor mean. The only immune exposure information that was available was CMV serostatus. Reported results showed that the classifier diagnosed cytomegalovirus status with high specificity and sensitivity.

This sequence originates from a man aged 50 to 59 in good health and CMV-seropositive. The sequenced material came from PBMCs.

The DNA for the CDR3 is TGTGCCAGCTCACAGGGACAGGGGAATGGCGGCAATCAGCCCCAGCATTTT. It yields the protein CASSQGQGNGGNQPQHF. This chain joins TRBV18 and TRBJ1-5; 10 positions agree with TRBD1. Germline CDR1 is KGHSH and CDR2 is LQKENI. V shed 4 bases and J 2 bases; nucleotides not matched to a gene: 8. The CDR3 has 17 residues.